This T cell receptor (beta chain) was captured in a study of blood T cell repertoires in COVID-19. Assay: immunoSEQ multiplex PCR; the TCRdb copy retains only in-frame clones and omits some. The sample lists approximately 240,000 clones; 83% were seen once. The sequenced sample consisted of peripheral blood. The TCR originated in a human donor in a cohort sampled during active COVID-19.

CDR3 region: CAISTLGGGEGDTQYF. The CDR3 nucleotides read TGTGCCATCAGCACCTTGGGAGGCGGGGAAGGAGATACGCAGTATTTT. This chain links TRBV10-3 with TRBJ2-3, with D possibly matching TRBD2 (6 bases). CDR3 size: 16 residues. Germline-derived CDR1 and CDR2 are ENHRY and SYGVKD. The V gene lost 6 bases and the J gene lost 5 bases, with 21 bases spanning the gap.